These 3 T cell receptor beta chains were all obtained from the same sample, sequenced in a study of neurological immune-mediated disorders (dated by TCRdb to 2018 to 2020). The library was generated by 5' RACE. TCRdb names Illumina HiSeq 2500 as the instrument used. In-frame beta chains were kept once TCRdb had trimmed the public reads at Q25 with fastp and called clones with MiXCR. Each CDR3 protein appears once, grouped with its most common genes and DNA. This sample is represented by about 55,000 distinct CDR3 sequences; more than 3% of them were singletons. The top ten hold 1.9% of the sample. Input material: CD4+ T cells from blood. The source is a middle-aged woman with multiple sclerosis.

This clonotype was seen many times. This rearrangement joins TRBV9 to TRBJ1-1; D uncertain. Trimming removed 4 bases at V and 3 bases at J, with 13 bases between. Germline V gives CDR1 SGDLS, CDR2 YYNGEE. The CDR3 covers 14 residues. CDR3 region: CASSPRQDDTEAFF. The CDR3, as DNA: TGTGCCAGCAGCCCCCGGCAAGATGACACTGAAGCTTTCTTT.

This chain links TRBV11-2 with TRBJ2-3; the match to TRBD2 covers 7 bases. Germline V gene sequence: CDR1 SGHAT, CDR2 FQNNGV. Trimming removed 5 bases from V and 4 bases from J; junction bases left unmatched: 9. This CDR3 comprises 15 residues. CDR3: CASSQRTSTADTQYF. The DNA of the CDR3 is TGTGCCAGCAGCCAACGGACTAGTACGGCAGATACGCAGTATTTT. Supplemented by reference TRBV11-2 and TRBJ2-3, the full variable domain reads EAGVAQSPRYKIIEKRQSVAFWCNPISGHATLYWYQQILGQGPKLLIQFQNNGVVDDSQLPKDRFSAERLKGVDSTLKIQPAKLEDSAVYLCASSQRTSTADTQYFGPGTRLTVL.

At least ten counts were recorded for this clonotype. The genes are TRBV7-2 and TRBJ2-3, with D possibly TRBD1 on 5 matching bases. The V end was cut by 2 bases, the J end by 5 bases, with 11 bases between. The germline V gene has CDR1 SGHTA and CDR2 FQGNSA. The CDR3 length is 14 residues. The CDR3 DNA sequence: TGTGCCAGCAGCTTATTAGGGGCTCGAGATACGCAGTATTTT. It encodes CASSLLGARDTQYF.